Shown below are 27 T cell receptor beta chains from a single sample sequenced in a study of vaccination effects on CD4 cells after COVID-19. Antigen-specific CD4+ T cells were expanded with viral peptide pools in the ViraFEST assay before sequencing. Having been cultured for approximately ten days, the cells underwent CD4+ T cell isolation. PCR-confirmed SARS-CoV-2 infection occurred in the person between March and December 2020. The antigens for these receptors are not known. Assay used: immunoSEQ multiplex PCR; TCRdb lists only in-frame clones, some missing. The sample holds more than 20,000 clones; more than 60% are singletons and the top ten take approximately 40%. The sample here was CD4+ T cells from PBMCs cultured with a peptide pool, taken before COVID-19 vaccination. The receptors here all came from a human donor who had a prior SARS-CoV-2 infection.

V gene TRBV6-5 combines with J gene TRBJ1-5; unclear D gene. Germline CDR1 MNHEY, CDR2 SVGAGI. The CDR3 sequence is 14 residues long. Trimming removed 6 bases from V and 6 bases from J, with 15 bases in between. The CDR3 DNA is TGTGCCAGCAGGCCTACAGAGTGGAGTCAGCCCCAGCATTTT. Amino acid sequence: CASRPTEWSQPQHF.

This clone is a singleton in its sample. The chain links TRBV5-1 to TRBJ1-2; 10 nucleotides line up with TRBD1. The CDR3 is made up of 14 amino acids. CDR1 is SGHRS, CDR2 YFSETQ, per germline. V gave up 3 bases and J gave up 4 bases; unmatched junction bases: 3. In DNA, the CDR3 is TGCGCCAGCAGCTCTGGACAGGGGGGCTATGGCTACACCTTC. Translated: CASSSGQGGYGYTF.

J is TRBJ2-1 and V is TRBV5-1, with 9 bases fitting TRBD2. Looked up from germline, CDR1 is SGHRS and CDR2 is YFSETQ. This CDR3 is built from 14 residues. Trimming cost V 0 bases and J 8 bases; bases outside gene matches: 3. The CDR3 DNA is TGCGCCAGCAGCTTGGTACAGCGGGGGGATGAGCAGTTCTTC. Translated: CASSLVQRGDEQFF.

This chain links TRBV6-5 with TRBJ1-1, with D perhaps matching TRBD1 (5 bases). CDR1 MNHEY and CDR2 SVGAGI come from the germline V gene. The CDR3 has 13 amino acids. Trimming shortened V by 6 bases and J by 5 bases, and 13 bases separated the two germline ends. CDR3 region: CASSALSGTEAFF. DNA for the CDR3: TGTGCCAGCAGCGCCTTGTCAGGGACTGAAGCTTTCTTT.

The chain combines TRBV7-8 with TRBJ1-1, with D possibly being TRBD1 (5 bases). Germline V gene sequence: CDR1 SGHVS, CDR2 FQNEAQ. The CDR3 has 13 amino acids. V lost 8 bases and J 2 bases, leaving 12 bases between the germline ends. The CDR3 here is CASGMGPNTEAFF. The CDR3 DNA reads TGTGCCAGCGGTATGGGGCCAAACACTGAAGCTTTCTTT. Filled out from reference TRBV7-8 and TRBJ1-1, the complete variable domain reads GAGVSQSPRYKVAKRGQDVALRCDPISGHVSLFWYQQALGQGPEFLTYFQNEAQLDKSGLPSDRFFAERPEGSVSTLKIQRTQQEDSAVYLCASGMGPNTEAFFGQGTRLTVV.

CDR3 region: CASSQNTEAFF. CDR3 nucleotide sequence: TGTGCCAGCAGCCAGAACACTGAAGCTTTCTTT. The V and J genes are TRBV5-6 and TRBJ1-1; D remains unclear. This CDR3 comprises 11 residues. V lost 4 bases and J lost 1, with 2 bases in between. Per the germline V gene, CDR1 is SGHDT and CDR2 is YYEEEE.

The chain is built from TRBV4-1 and TRBJ2-1, with D tentatively TRBD2 (5 bases). The V end lost 1 base, the J end lost 8 bases, and 21 bases lay between the germline ends. Germline CDR1 reads MGHRA; CDR2 reads YSYEKL. This CDR3 has 17 residues. CDR3 DNA sequence: TGCGCCAGCAGCCAAGGGAGGACCTCCCGTAATCGCTATGAGCAGTTCTTC. Amino acid sequence: CASSQGRTSRNRYEQFF.

V is TRBV24-1 and J is TRBJ1-2; the D is unclear. Germline-derived CDR1 and CDR2 are KGHDR and SFDVKD. The CDR3 has 12 residues. Deletions cut 6 bases from V and 2 bases from J, with 6 bases between. CDR3 protein: CATSQANYGYTF. CDR3 nucleotides: TGTGCCACCAGTCAGGCAAACTATGGCTACACCTTC.

This chain joins TRBV11-3 and TRBJ2-1; D remains unclear. Germline assignment: CDR1 SGHNT and CDR2 YENEEA. The CDR3 has 12 amino acids. V was shortened by 7 bases and J by 1 base, with 5 bases between the two germline ends. This CDR3 is CASTLSYNEQFF. CDR3 nucleotide sequence: TGTGCCAGCACCCTTTCCTACAATGAGCAGTTCTTC.

The chain has TRBV28 and TRBJ1-1; D perhaps matches TRBD1 (5 bases). CDR3 length equals 15 residues. Germline V gene data show CDR1 as MDHEN and CDR2 as SYDVKM. Trimming shortened V by 3 bases and J by 4 bases, and 15 bases separated the two germline ends. The CDR3 sequence: CASSFSRYRSTEAFF. In DNA, the CDR3 is TGTGCCAGCAGTTTTTCCCGGTACAGGAGCACTGAAGCTTTCTTT.

The chain has TRBV19 and TRBJ1-5; D is ambiguous. The CDR3 has 17 amino acids. Germline V gives CDR1 LNHDA, CDR2 SQIVND (reference sequence). V lost 3 bases to trimming and J lost 4 bases, with 19 bases between them. CDR3 bases: TGTGCCAGTAGTATCCTCGCAGGCGAGGGCGAGAATCAGCCCCAGCATTTT. This encodes CASSILAGEGENQPQHF.

The CDR3 loop is CATSRDRGRNTGELFF. Here the CDR3 DNA reads TGTGCCACCAGCAGAGATCGGGGTCGAAACACCGGGGAGCTGTTTTTT. This chain connects TRBV15 to TRBJ2-2; possibly TRBD2 for D (5 bases). Deletions cut 0 bases from V and 2 bases from J, with 10 bases between. This CDR3 spans 16 amino acids. From germline, CDR1 is LNHNV and CDR2 YYDKDF (reference sequence).

This chain uses TRBV6-5 with TRBJ1-2, with 8 bases matching TRBD1. CDR3 length: 13 residues. V shed 11 bases and J 8 bases; nucleotides not matched to a gene: 13. CDR1 and CDR2 from the germline V gene are MNHEY and SVGAGI. CDR3 coding DNA: TGTGCCGGAATGCGGCAGGGGGCGGGGGGCTACACCTTC. Amino acid sequence: CAGMRQGAGGYTF.

This clone was seen a few times. The rearrangement uses TRBV2 and TRBJ1-6, with TRBD1 matching 10 bases. With V trimmed by 7 bases and J by 9 bases, 12 bases remained unmatched. The CDR3 loop spans 16 amino acids. In germline, CDR1 is SNHLY, CDR2 FYNNEI. CDR3 region: CASTLARGQGSSPLHF. The CDR3 coding sequence is TGTGCCAGCACTCTAGCCCGGGGACAGGGGTCTTCACCCCTCCACTTT.

There are a few counts of this clone. This rearrangement joins TRBV2 to TRBJ2-7, with D uncertain. V was shortened by 4 bases and J by 3 bases, with 4 bases between the two germline ends. The CDR3 is made up of 11 amino acids. CDR1 is SNHLY and CDR2 is FYNNEI in the germline V gene. Written as DNA, the CDR3 is TGTGCCAGCAGTGGTCACTACGAGCAGTACTTC. Its protein product is CASSGHYEQYF. The full variable domain, completed using reference TRBV2 and TRBJ2-7, is EPEVTQTPSHQVTQMGQEVILRCVPISNHLYFYWYRQILGQKVEFLVSFYNNEISEKSEIFDDQFSVERPDGSNFTLKIRSTKLEDSAMYFCASSGHYEQYFGPGTRLTVT.

This clone was seen once. The CDR3 sequence is CASRSSRAQYF. As DNA, the CDR3 is TGTGCCAGCAGATCGTCTAGGGCCCAGTACTTC. V and J are TRBV9 and TRBJ2-7; the D is unclear. CDR3 size: 11 residues. V lost 5 bases to trimming and J lost 10 bases, with 13 bases between them. Germline V gene sequence: CDR1 SGDLS, CDR2 YYNGEE.

V gene TRBV7-8 combines with J gene TRBJ2-7, with D possibly TRBD2 on 6 matching bases. Trimming removed 1 base at V and 3 bases at J, with 13 bases between. The V gene's germline CDR1 is SGHVS and CDR2 FQNEAQ. The CDR3 runs to 15 residues. CDR3 nucleotide sequence: TGTGCCAGCAGCTTAGGGCGGGGCAATCACTACGAGCAGTACTTC. The encoded protein is CASSLGRGNHYEQYF. The full variable domain, its missing parts supplied by reference TRBV7-8 and TRBJ2-7, is GAGVSQSPRYKVAKRGQDVALRCDPISGHVSLFWYQQALGQGPEFLTYFQNEAQLDKSGLPSDRFFAERPEGSVSTLKIQRTQQEDSAVYLCASSLGRGNHYEQYFGPGTRLTVT.

This clone turned up a few times. The CDR3 sequence: CASSLRPGQGSRQPQHF. In nucleotides, the CDR3 is TGTGCCAGCAGTTTACGTCCGGGACAGGGTTCTCGTCAGCCCCAGCATTTT. J is TRBJ1-5 and V is TRBV28, with 9 positions matching TRBD1. Germline CDR1 is MDHEN and CDR2 is SYDVKM. Trimming took 2 bases from V and 6 from J; bases not matched to a gene: 11. CDR3 length: 17 amino acids.

The chain recombines TRBV5-6 with TRBJ2-1; no firm D call. This CDR3 is built from 12 residues. Germline values: CDR1 SGHDT, CDR2 YYEEEE. V lost 3 bases to trimming and J lost 12 bases, with 13 bases between them. CDR3 sequence (DNA): TGTGCCAGCAGCTCCGCTAGAAATACGCAGTTCTTC. Protein: CASSSARNTQFF.

The V gene is TRBV2, the J gene TRBJ1-6, with 9 bases lining up with TRBD1. The CDR3 is 14 amino acids. The germline CDR1 and CDR2 sequences are SNHLY and FYNNEI. J lost 7 bases, V lost 8 bases, and 6 bases had no gene match. The CDR3 sequence is CASGGQGWNSPLHF. CDR3 DNA sequence: TGTGCCAGCGGAGGACAGGGGTGGAATTCACCCCTCCACTTT.

The chain uses TRBV28 and TRBJ2-1; 10 bases map to TRBD2. Trimming removed 7 bases from V and 6 bases from J; junction bases left unmatched: 9. Looked up from germline, CDR1 is MDHEN and CDR2 is SYDVKM. This CDR3 contains 15 residues. Here the CDR3 reads CASTPSGRVGNEQFF. For the CDR3, the DNA is TGTGCCAGCACTCCAAGCGGGAGGGTAGGCAATGAGCAGTTCTTC.

This chain links TRBV19 with TRBJ1-1; possible D gene TRBD1, 6 bases. The CDR3 runs to 19 residues. CDR1 LNHDA and CDR2 SQIVND come from the germline V gene (reference sequence). V gave up 1 base and J gave up 0 bases, with 21 bases separating them. The CDR3 protein is CASSIVWGPGQLMNTEAFF. For the CDR3, the DNA is TGTGCCAGTAGTATAGTCTGGGGACCGGGACAACTTATGAACACTGAAGCTTTCTTT. Based on the CDR3 plus reference TRBV19 and TRBJ1-1, the full variable domain is DGGITQSPKYLFRKEGQNVTLSCEQNLNHDAMYWYRQDPGQGLRLIYYSQIVNDFQKGDIAEGYSVSREKKESFPLTVTSAQKNPTAFYLCASSIVWGPGQLMNTEAFFGQGTRLTVV.

This clone was observed a handful of times. The chain employs TRBV2 and TRBJ2-7; weak D call: TRBD1 (6 bases). There are 15 residues in the CDR3. Trimming removed 7 bases at V and 1 base at J, with 17 bases between. In germline, CDR1 is SNHLY, CDR2 FYNNEI. The CDR3 nucleotides are TGTGCCAGCACCCTTGCCGGGACATTATCCTACGAGCAGTACTTC. Residues: CASTLAGTLSYEQYF.

The V gene is TRBV5-3, the J gene TRBJ2-6; 10 bases align to TRBD1. TRBV5-3 is reported as an ORF; its role is uncertain. V lost 9 bases to trimming and J lost 7 bases; unmatched junction nucleotides: 13. This CDR3 is 16 amino acids long. The CDR3, as DNA: TGTGCCACTACCGGGACAGGGGAGGTTGGAGCCAACGTCCTGACTTTC. Protein: CATTGTGEVGANVLTF.

This chain links TRBV10-3 with TRBJ2-7; 13 nucleotides line up with TRBD2. J gave up 7 bases and V 6 bases, and 6 bases lay outside the gene matches. Germline V gene lookup returns CDR1 ENHRY and CDR2 SYGVKD. The CDR3 extends over 14 amino acids. The CDR3 bases are TGTGCCATCAGGGAAGAGGGACTAGCGGGAGAGCAGTACTTC. Translation: CAIREEGLAGEQYF.

The chain employs TRBV21-1 and TRBJ2-3. TRBV21-1 is shown as a pseudogene. The CDR3 totals 18 residues. CDR3 nucleotides: TGTGCCAGCAGCAAAGCGTCGGACCGGAGCACTAGCACAGATACGCAGTATTTT. Protein: CASSKASDRSTSTDTQYF.

The chain uses TRBV19 and TRBJ2-1, with TRBD2 matching over 14 bases. Unmatched junction bases numbered 6, after V lost 5 bases and J lost 6 bases. The CDR3 has 16 amino acids. Germline values: CDR1 LNHDA, CDR2 SQIVND (reference sequence). CDR3 protein: CASSETGTSGSNEQFF. Written as DNA, the CDR3 is TGTGCCAGTAGTGAGACCGGGACTAGCGGGAGCAATGAGCAGTTCTTC.